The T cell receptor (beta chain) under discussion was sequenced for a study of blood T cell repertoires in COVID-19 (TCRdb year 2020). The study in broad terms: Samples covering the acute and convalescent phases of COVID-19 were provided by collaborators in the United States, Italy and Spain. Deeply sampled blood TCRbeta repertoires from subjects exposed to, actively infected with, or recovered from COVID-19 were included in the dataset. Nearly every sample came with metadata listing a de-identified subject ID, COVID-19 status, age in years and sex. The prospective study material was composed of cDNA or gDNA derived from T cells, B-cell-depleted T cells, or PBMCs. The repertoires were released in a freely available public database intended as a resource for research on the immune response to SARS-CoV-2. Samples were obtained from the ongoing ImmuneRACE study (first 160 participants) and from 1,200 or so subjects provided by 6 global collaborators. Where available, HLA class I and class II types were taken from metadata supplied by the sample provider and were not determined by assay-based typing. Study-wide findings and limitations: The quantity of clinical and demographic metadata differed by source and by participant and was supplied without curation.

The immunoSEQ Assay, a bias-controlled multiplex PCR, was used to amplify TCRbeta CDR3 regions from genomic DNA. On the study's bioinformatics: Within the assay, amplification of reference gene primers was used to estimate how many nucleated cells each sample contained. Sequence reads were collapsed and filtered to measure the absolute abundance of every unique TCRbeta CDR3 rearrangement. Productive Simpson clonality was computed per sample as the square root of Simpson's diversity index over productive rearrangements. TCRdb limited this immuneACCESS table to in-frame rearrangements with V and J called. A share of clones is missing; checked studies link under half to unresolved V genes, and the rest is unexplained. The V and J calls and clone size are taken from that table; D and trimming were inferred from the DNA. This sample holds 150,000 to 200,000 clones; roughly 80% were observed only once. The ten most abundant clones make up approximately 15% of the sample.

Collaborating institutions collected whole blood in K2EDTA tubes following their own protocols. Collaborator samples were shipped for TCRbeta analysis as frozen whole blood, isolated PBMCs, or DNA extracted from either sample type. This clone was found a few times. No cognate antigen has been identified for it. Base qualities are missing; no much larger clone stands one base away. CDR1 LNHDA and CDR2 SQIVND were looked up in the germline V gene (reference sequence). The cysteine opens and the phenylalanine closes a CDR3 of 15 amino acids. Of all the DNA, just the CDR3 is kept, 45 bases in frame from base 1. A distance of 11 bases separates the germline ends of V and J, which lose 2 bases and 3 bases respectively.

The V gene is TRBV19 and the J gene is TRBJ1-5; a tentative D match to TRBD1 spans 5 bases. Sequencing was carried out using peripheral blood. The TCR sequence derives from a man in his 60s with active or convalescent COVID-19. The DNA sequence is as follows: TGTGCCAGTAGTATAAGTGGGGGGGTCAATCAGCCCCAGCATTTT. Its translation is CASSISGGVNQPQHF. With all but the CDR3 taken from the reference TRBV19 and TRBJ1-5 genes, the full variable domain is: DGGITQSPKYLFRKEGQNVTLSCEQNLNHDAMYWYRQDPGQGLRLIYYSQIVNDFQKGDIAEGYSVSREKKESFPLTVTSAQKNPTAFYLCASSISGGVNQPQHFGDGTRLSIL.